Listed below are T cell receptor beta chains from one sample, sequenced in a study of OX40 agonist ivuxolimab in advanced cancers. The assay was immunoSEQ multiplex PCR, and TCRdb's table has in-frame clones only and misses some. The sample shows about 69,000 clones, approximately 87% of them seen only once. Material: CD4+ or CD8+ T cells sorted from blood, obtained in a trial of the OX40 agonist ivuxolimab. The receptors come from an adult with an advanced solid tumor such as melanoma, head and neck, liver or kidney cancer. Each CDR3 is given with its conserved first and last residue. D genes are given only for firm matches. Clone size is given for some rows only: seen once, a few or many times, or a class if the clone is expanded.

CDR3 length | clone size | J gene | V gene | D gene | CDR3 DNA | CDR3 protein
15 | NA | TRBJ2-3 | TRBV4-2 | TRBD1 | TGTGCCAGCAGCCAAGCGGGACAGGAGACAGATACGCAGTATTTT | CASSQAGQETDTQYF
16 | NA | TRBJ1-1 | TRBV7-9 | TRBD1 | TGTGCCAGCAGCTCCGGGACAGGGGTGGAGTGGGCTGAAGCTTTCTTT | CASSSGTGVEWAEAFF
18 | NA | TRBJ1-1 | TRBV28 | NA | TGTGCCAGCAGTTTAAGGGGGTATTACTCGGGAGTGAACACTGAAGCTTTCTTT | CASSLRGYYSGVNTEAFF
15 | NA | TRBJ1-2 | TRBV18 | TRBD1 | TGTGCTAGCTCACCAAGGACAGGTCCTAACTATGGCTACACCTTC | CASSPRTGPNYGYTF
16 | NA | TRBJ2-3 | TRBV5-1 | NA | TGCGCCAGCAGCATCACCGGGACCTACAACACAGATACGCAGTATTTT | CASSITGTYNTDTQYF
15 | NA | TRBJ2-7 | TRBV10-3 | TRBD2 | TGTGCCATCAGCTTAGGGACTAGCGGAACCTACGAGCAGTACTTC | CAISLGTSGTYEQYF
13 | NA | TRBJ2-7 | TRBV5-8 | NA | TGTGCCAGCAGCTTGCAGGGCTCCTACGAGCAGTACTTC | CASSLQGSYEQYF
15 | NA | TRBJ1-1 | TRBV11-3 | TRBD1 | TGTGCCAGCAGCTCGAGACAGGGGGCTGCCACTGAAGCTTTCTTT | CASSSRQGAATEAFF
14 | NA | TRBJ2-1 | TRBV2 | TRBD1 | TGTGCCAGTAGGGGACAGGCAGTTTACAATGAGCAGTTCTTC | CASRGQAVYNEQFF
17 | once | TRBJ2-7 | TRBV7-2 | TRBD1 | TGTGCCAGCAGCTTAGCCTTGGGGGACAGTGATACCTACGAGCAGTACTTC | CASSLALGDSDTYEQYF